The 2 T cell receptor beta chains in this list originate from one sample, sequenced in a study of low-dose radiotherapy and immunotherapy resistance in tumors. Both TCRalpha and TCRbeta chains were reverse transcribed with V-gene-specific primers. TCR amplification used roughly 20 PCR cycles, a constant-region primer and a V-primer adapter. TCRdb fed the reads into MiXCR, producing one record per CDR3 protein. The sample holds tens of thousands of distinct CDR3 sequences; 20% to 25% are singletons and the top ten take 9.5% to 15%. Time point of the sample: after trial treatment. Treatment noted: LDRT plus nivolumab, ipilimumab, low-dose cyclophosphamide and aspirin (RACIN trial). Sequenced here: PBMCs, sampled after low-dose radiotherapy plus immunotherapy. These receptors originate from a female donor with ovarian cancer.

V and J are TRBV11-1 and TRBJ2-1; D assignment may be TRBD1 or TRBD2 (5 bases each). Trimming stripped 2 bases from V and 10 bases from J, with 9 bases between. The CDR3 loop spans 12 amino acids. Germline CDR1 SGHAT, CDR2 FQDESV (reference sequence). CDR3 coding DNA: TGTGCCAGCAGCTTACATAGGGACGAGCAGTTCTTC. This codes for CASSLHRDEQFF.

This clonotype was detected many times. This chain links TRBV5-5 with TRBJ2-3; 9 bases are a match to TRBD2. The CDR3 length is 13 residues. The J segment lost 9 bases and the V segment lost 4 bases, leaving 6 bases of the junction unmatched. CDR1 and CDR2 from the germline V gene are SGHKS and YYEKEE (reference sequence). This chain's CDR3 is CASSLRGGDTQYF. In DNA, the CDR3 is TGTGCCAGCAGCCTGCGGGGGGGAGACACGCAGTATTTT.